These 26 T cell receptor beta chains were all obtained from the same sample, sequenced in a study of cytomegalovirus exposure and HLA in healthy donors. The PCR employed 60 Vbeta primers together with 13 Jbeta primers. This table comes from immunoSEQ multiplex PCR, and its TCRdb copy is limited to in-frame clones, with some not included. The data hold tens of thousands of clones, with about 78% observed a single time. Source material: PBMCs. The receptors originated from a woman aged 35 to 49 in good health and CMV-seropositive.

This clone has a handful of counts. J is TRBJ2-7 and V is TRBV30; D call uncertain. V gave up 6 bases and J gave up 3 bases, with 9 bases separating them. Germline V CDR1 and CDR2: GTSNPN, SVGIG (reference sequence). The CDR3 has 11 residues. The chain's CDR3 is CACQADYEQYF. The CDR3 nucleotides read TGTGCCTGCCAGGCTGACTACGAGCAGTACTTC.

This chain joins TRBV29-1 and TRBJ2-6, with 9 bases identical to TRBD1. CDR1 and CDR2 (germline): SQVTM, ANQGSEA. The CDR3 consists of 14 residues. The chain's CDR3 is CSFTGGAGANVLTF. As DNA, the CDR3 is TGCAGTTTCACAGGGGGCGCTGGGGCCAACGTCCTGACTTTC.

The rearrangement links TRBV5-4 to TRBJ2-7; TRBD2 agrees at 10 bases. Germline V gives CDR1 SGHNT, CDR2 YYREEE (reference sequence). The CDR3 has 13 amino acids. Trimming cost V 4 bases and J 7 bases; bases outside gene matches: 5. CDR3 loop: CASSRKLAGEQYF. CDR3 nucleotides: TGTGCCAGCAGCCGTAAACTAGCGGGGGAGCAGTACTTC. Full variable domain (remainder filled in from reference TRBV5-4 and TRBJ2-7): ETGVTQSPTHLIKTRGQQVTLRCSSQSGHNTVSWYQQALGQGPQFIFQYYREEENGRGNFPPRFSGLQFPNYSSELNVNALELDDSALYLCASSRKLAGEQYFGPGTRLTVT.

This clone came up once. The V and J genes are TRBV7-9 and TRBJ1-2; D perhaps matches TRBD1 (6 bases). Deletions cut 4 bases from V and 3 bases from J, with 12 bases between. Germline V lookup: CDR1 SEHNR, CDR2 FQNEAQ (reference sequence). The CDR3 consists of 14 residues. CDR3 bases: TGTGCCAGCAGCTCAAAGGACAGCTACTATGGCTACACCTTC. As protein: CASSSKDSYYGYTF.

The gene calls are TRBV7-3 and TRBJ2-1; TRBD2 matches at 13 bases. Germline loops: CDR1 SGHTA, CDR2 FQGTGA. CDR3 length: 13 amino acids. With V trimmed by 8 bases and J by 5 bases, 0 bases remained unmatched. CDR3 nucleotide sequence: TGTGCCAGCGGGACTAGCGGGGACAATGAGCAGTTCTTC. Its translation: CASGTSGDNEQFF.

The V call is TRBV5-1, the J call TRBJ2-3, with TRBD1 as a possible D gene (7 bases). The CDR3 runs 14 residues. The germline gives CDR1 SGHRS, CDR2 YFSETQ. V lost 6 bases to trimming and J lost 4 bases, with 15 bases between them. CDR3 bases: TGCGCCAGCACCCTAGGAGGGGGCCCAGATACGCAGTATTTT. Its translation is CASTLGGGPDTQYF.

V and J are TRBV2 and TRBJ2-2, with 9 bases lining up with TRBD2. With 8 bases clipped from V and 6 bases from J, the junction kept 7 bases outside the gene matches. Germline loops: CDR1 SNHLY, CDR2 FYNNEI. The CDR3 runs 14 residues. The CDR3 DNA reads TGTGCCAGCCAGATAGCGGGGGCCGCCGGGGAGCTGTTTTTT. Translation gives CASQIAGAAGELFF.

The rearrangement links TRBV5-6 to TRBJ2-7; 9 bases fit TRBD1. Germline loops: CDR1 SGHDT, CDR2 YYEEEE. The CDR3 is 15 amino acids. Trimming cost V 3 bases and J 2 bases; bases outside gene matches: 6. The CDR3 DNA is TGTGCCAGCAGCTCCCCGGGACAGGGCACCTACGAGCAGTACTTC. It yields the protein CASSSPGQGTYEQYF.

The chain combines TRBV2 with TRBJ2-7; possibly TRBD2 for D (7 bases). Germline CDR1 SNHLY, CDR2 FYNNEI. The CDR3 length is 12 residues. With 8 bases removed from V and 5 bases from J, the gap between germline ends came to 13 bases. The CDR3 loop is CASEGGAHEQYF. The CDR3 DNA follows: TGTGCCAGCGAGGGGGGGGCCCACGAGCAGTACTTC.

This clone was seen only a few times. The rearrangement uses TRBV6-5 and TRBJ1-2; 7 bases are a match to TRBD1. Germline V gives CDR1 MNHEY, CDR2 SVGAGI. The CDR3 runs to 13 residues. With 2 bases clipped from V and 4 bases from J, the junction kept 1 base outside the gene matches. CDR3 loop: CASSYGQAYGYTF. The CDR3 DNA reads TGTGCCAGCAGTTACGGACAGGCCTATGGCTACACCTTC.

The V gene is TRBV7-6, the J gene TRBJ1-2; D gene uncertain. Germline CDR1 SGHVS, CDR2 FNYEAQ. This CDR3 contains 14 residues. V was trimmed by 0 bases and J by 6 bases, leaving 11 bases between them. The CDR3 sequence: CASSLAGATDGYTF. CDR3 nucleotide sequence: TGTGCCAGCAGCTTAGCGGGCGCGACGGATGGCTACACCTTC.

This chain uses TRBV9 with TRBJ2-7; no firm D call. CDR3 length: 16 residues. Germline V CDR1 and CDR2: SGDLS, YYNGEE. Trimming took 0 bases from V and 2 from J, leaving 15 bases between them. The CDR3 nucleotides read TGTGCCAGCAGCGTAGGGGCAGGTATAATAGCCTACGAGCAGTACTTC. This sequence encodes CASSVGAGIIAYEQYF.

The chain carries TRBV2 and TRBJ2-5; D call uncertain. Deletions cut 3 bases from V and 4 bases from J, with 9 bases between. Germline V gene sequence: CDR1 SNHLY, CDR2 FYNNEI. The CDR3 loop spans 13 amino acids. CDR3 region: CASSDGVGETQYF. The DNA for the CDR3 is TGTGCCAGCAGTGACGGTGTTGGAGAGACCCAGTACTTC.

The chain has TRBV2 and TRBJ2-2; D is unclear. Germline lookup yields CDR1 SNHLY and CDR2 FYNNEI. V lost 7 bases and J 2 bases, leaving 8 bases between the germline ends. The CDR3 runs to 13 residues. As DNA, the CDR3 is TGTGCCAGCACAGATTCAAACACCGGGGAGCTGTTTTTT. Translation: CASTDSNTGELFF.

This clone was found a few times. The gene calls are TRBV2 and TRBJ2-1, with D possibly TRBD1 on 6 matching bases. V lost 6 bases and J 4 bases, leaving 13 bases between the germline ends. CDR3 length: 14 residues. In germline, CDR1 is SNHLY, CDR2 FYNNEI. CDR3: CASSYLTGYNEQFF. DNA for the CDR3: TGTGCCAGCAGCTATCTAACAGGGTACAATGAGCAGTTCTTC.

The chain is built from TRBV6-6 and TRBJ2-7, with 8 bases fitting TRBD1. In germline, CDR1 is MNHNY, CDR2 SVGAGI (reference sequence). With 6 bases clipped from V and 0 bases from J, the junction kept 7 bases outside the gene matches. This CDR3 region has 15 residues. This chain's CDR3 is CASSRRTGSSYEQYF. CDR3 coding DNA: TGTGCCAGCAGCAGACGGACAGGGAGCTCCTACGAGCAGTACTTC.

In DNA, the CDR3 is TGTGCCAGCAGCTTAGCCCCTAGGGGGGGGGTTATGAATCAGCCCCAGCATTTT. Its translation: CASSLAPRGGVMNQPQHF. The genes are TRBV7-8 and TRBJ1-5; possible D gene TRBD1, 6 bases. Trimming left V 0 bases short and J 4 bases short, with 19 bases between. The CDR3 covers 18 residues. Germline V gene data show CDR1 as SGHVS and CDR2 as FQNEAQ.

This chain links TRBV5-1 with TRBJ2-5, with D maybe TRBD2 (7 bases). The length of the CDR3 is 15 residues. V was pared by 0 bases and J by 1 base, with 10 bases between. From germline, CDR1 is SGHRS and CDR2 YFSETQ. DNA for the CDR3: TGCGCCAGCAGCTTGGCGGGGGGCCCCCAAGAGACCCAGTACTTC. Translated, it gives CASSLAGGPQETQYF.

V usage is TRBV12-2 and J usage is TRBJ2-7; TRBD1, the table's D call, was not compared with the DNA. TRBV12-2 is recorded as a pseudogene. The CDR3 spans 19 residues. CDR3 DNA: TGTGCAAGTCGCTTAGCCCGACAGCTCCTAGGAAAAAGCTCCTACGAGCAGTACTTC. Encoded protein: CASRLARQLLGKSSYEQYF.

As regards this clone: The conserved final phenylalanine or tryptophan is absent from the CDR3, which likely points to a read error. The DNA is left out, because the CDR3 cannot be placed on it with certainty; the CDR3 is given as TCRdb lists it. The V gene is TRBV7-2, the J gene TRBJ1-2; the table calls TRBD1, which could not be checked here. Germline assignment: CDR1 SGHTA and CDR2 FQGNSA. The CDR3 is made up of 13 amino acids, end residues included. CDR3 protein: CASSFSGTSLSNT.

The chain is built from TRBV6-5 and TRBJ1-2; tentatively, D is TRBD1 (6 bases). Germline lookup yields CDR1 MNHEY and CDR2 SVGAGI. The CDR3 has 15 residues. Trimming pared 0 bases from V and 4 bases from J, leaving 12 bases between. The CDR3 is CASSYSGGEFYGYTF. Written as DNA, the CDR3 is TGTGCCAGCAGTTACTCAGGGGGAGAGTTCTATGGCTACACCTTC.

The chain links TRBV7-2 to TRBJ1-6, with 8 bases that match TRBD1. V trimming: 1 base; J trimming: 9 bases; junction bases outside the gene matches: 5. There are 15 residues in the CDR3. CDR1 and CDR2 (germline): SGHTA, FQGNSA. The CDR3 sequence: CASSLGGRGLSPLHF. The DNA for the CDR3 is TGTGCCAGCAGCTTAGGGGGCAGGGGGCTTTCACCCCTCCACTTT.

The rearrangement links TRBV7-9 to TRBJ1-3; 7 nucleotides match TRBD1. CDR3 length equals 16 residues. Unmatched junction bases numbered 8, after V lost 6 bases and J lost 0 bases. CDR1 is SEHNR and CDR2 is FQNEAQ in the germline V gene (reference sequence). CDR3 sequence (DNA): TGTGCCAGCAGACCGGGACAGATCAACTCTGGAAACACCATATATTTT. This gives the protein CASRPGQINSGNTIYF.

J is TRBJ1-2 and V is TRBV6-1; 10 positions agree with TRBD1. CDR3 length: 15 residues. From germline, CDR1 is MNHNS and CDR2 SASEGT. Unmatched junction bases numbered 8, after V lost 4 bases and J lost 6 bases. CDR3: CASSGQGALTHGYTF. As DNA, the CDR3 is TGTGCCAGCAGTGGACAGGGGGCGCTGACGCATGGCTACACCTTC.

This clone was seen more than once but under ten times. The chain recombines TRBV5-4 with TRBJ2-3; possibly TRBD2 for D (7 bases). With 0 bases removed from V and 5 bases from J, the gap between germline ends came to 13 bases. CDR1 and CDR2 from the germline V gene are SGHNT and YYREEE (reference sequence). This CDR3 contains 15 residues. The CDR3 region has the DNA TGTGCCAGCAGCTTGGTTCTGGGAGGGGGAGATACGCAGTATTTT. It translates to CASSLVLGGGDTQYF.

The chain employs TRBV15 and TRBJ1-2, with D possibly matching TRBD1 (5 bases). CDR1 LNHNV and CDR2 YYDKDF come from the germline V gene (reference sequence). CDR3 length: 13 amino acids. V was cut by 0 bases and J by 7 bases, with 9 bases left in between. The CDR3 is CATSRDRRGGYTF. In DNA form, the CDR3 reads TGTGCCACCAGCAGAGATAGGAGGGGTGGCTACACCTTC.